The clone carrying this TCR beta chain was found many times. Its antigen is not identified. The CDR3 is 13 amino acids. The ends lost 0 bases at V and 7 bases at J; junction bases unmatched: 3. Germline V gene sequence: CDR1 SGHRS, CDR2 YFSETQ. This sample was taken from a study of neurological immune-mediated disorders. Overall study findings and caveats: Multiple sclerosis, the disease with the least TCR clonal expansion, fell below healthy controls, whereas HTLV-1-associated myelopathy showed the most.

The team produced cDNA through 5'RACE using 10-nucleotide random UMIs. Over 200 million TCR-beta sequences from 15-18 subjects were obtained in each sequencing run. Using its own MiXCR run on the 5' RACE reads, TCRdb lists one record per CDR3 protein. This sample has tens of thousands of distinct CDR3 sequences, with approximately 10% found just once. The origin of this receptor is a woman in her thirties with HTLV-1-associated myelopathy (HAM/TSP). V usage is TRBV5-1 and J usage is TRBJ1-1, with 7 bases lining up with TRBD1. The sequencing input was PBMCs. This CDR3 reads CASSLARDSEAFF. DNA for the CDR3: TGCGCCAGCAGCTTGGCCCGGGACAGTGAAGCTTTCTTT.